The 25 T cell receptor beta chains presented below share a single source sample, sequenced in a study of blood T cell repertoires in COVID-19. Sequenced by immunoSEQ multiplex PCR; TCRdb stores in-frame clones only, minus some. Among around 15,000 clones, around nine tenths were seen once, and the ten largest hold about 4.5%. The sequenced sample was peripheral blood. The receptors derive from a man in his sixties with active COVID-19.

This clone was observed a single time. This chain joins TRBV27 and TRBJ1-4, with D possibly matching TRBD1 (5 bases). The length of the CDR3 is 14 residues. The germline gives CDR1 MNHEY, CDR2 SMNVEV (reference sequence). Trimming removed 3 bases from V and 4 bases from J, with 9 bases in between. In DNA, the CDR3 is TGTGCCAGCAGTTTTGCAGGGAATAATGAAAAACTGTTTTTT. Translating it yields CASSFAGNNEKLFF.

This chain connects TRBV24-1 to TRBJ2-6, with 8 bases fitting TRBD2. V gave up 4 bases and J gave up 0 bases; unmatched junction bases: 10. This CDR3 is built from 19 residues. Germline CDR1 KGHDR, CDR2 SFDVKD. Written as DNA, the CDR3 is TGTGCCACCAGTGACCCAAGCGGGGGCGAGAGCTCTGGGGCCAACGTCCTGACTTTC. This sequence encodes CATSDPSGGESSGANVLTF.

V usage is TRBV14 and J usage is TRBJ2-7; perhaps TRBD2 as D (7 bases). Trimming left V 0 bases short and J 0 bases short, with 12 bases between. The CDR3 runs 16 residues. Per germline, CDR1 SGHDN and CDR2 FVKESK. The CDR3: CASSQDFGGPSYEQYV. CDR3 DNA: TGTGCCAGCAGCCAAGACTTCGGGGGGCCCTCCTACGAGCAGTACGTC.

This clone was counted once. The chain links TRBV6-5 to TRBJ1-1; 9 nucleotides align to TRBD1. V shed 4 bases and J 8 bases; nucleotides not matched to a gene: 8. The CDR3 is 14 residues long. Germline V CDR1 and CDR2: MNHEY, SVGAGI. CDR3 sequence reads: CASSLGQGHIEAFF. As DNA, the CDR3 is TGTGCCAGCAGTTTGGGACAGGGCCACATAGAAGCTTTCTTT.

This clone was found once. This rearrangement joins TRBV6-1 to TRBJ2-7; 7 positions agree with TRBD2. Germline loops: CDR1 MNHNS, CDR2 SASEGT. CDR3 length: 15 residues. V lost 2 bases and J lost 0; bases outside the gene matches: 4. The CDR3 spells CASSESSGVSYEQYV. Here the CDR3 DNA reads TGTGCCAGCAGTGAATCTAGCGGCGTCTCCTACGAGCAGTACGTC.

This clone was detected only a few times. The chain combines TRBV5-4 with TRBJ1-6; D possibly corresponds to TRBD1 (5 bases). This CDR3 has 14 residues. The germline V gene has CDR1 SGHNT and CDR2 YYREEE (reference sequence). Between the trimmed V and J ends, which lost 4 bases and 10 bases, there was a span of 15 bases. CDR3 in DNA: TGTGCCAGCAGCCCGTCGGGGGAGAACTCACCCCTCCACTTT. Its protein product is CASSPSGENSPLHF.

The chain carries TRBV25-1 and TRBJ2-2; D is possibly TRBD1 (5 bases). V was clipped by 4 bases and J by 5 bases, with 11 bases between them. The CDR3 spans 14 residues. Germline V lookup: CDR1 MGHDK, CDR2 SYGVNS. This chain's CDR3 is CASSVGVLTGELFF. CDR3 bases: TGTGCCAGCAGTGTAGGGGTTCTTACCGGGGAGCTGTTTTTT.

V gene TRBV3-1 (or the pseudogene TRBV3-2) combines with J gene TRBJ2-5, with D perhaps matching TRBD2 (6 bases). Trimming stripped 1 base from V and 4 bases from J, with 10 bases between. The CDR3 contains 14 residues. Germline V lookup: CDR1 LGHDT, CDR2 YNNKEL (reference sequence). The CDR3 protein is CASSQGNSGETQYF. CDR3 DNA: TGTGCCAGCAGCCAAGGAAATAGCGGAGAGACCCAGTACTTC.

The V and J genes are TRBV7-8 and TRBJ2-7, with 7 bases fitting TRBD2. Germline CDR1 and CDR2: SGHVS and FQNEAQ. Germline trimming cut 7 bases from V and 7 bases from J; bases unmatched to any gene: 13. CDR3 size: 14 residues. The DNA for the CDR3 is TGTGCCAGCATCCTCGATGGGACTACAGAGGAGCAGTACTTC. Protein product: CASILDGTTEEQYF.

The CDR3 here is CASNLRALSYEQYF. The CDR3 DNA sequence: TGTGCCAGCAATCTGAGGGCTCTCTCCTACGAGCAGTACTTC. The chain combines TRBV6-5 with TRBJ2-7, with TRBD2 as a possible D gene (5 bases). V dropped 7 bases and J dropped 0 bases, with 13 bases sitting between them. CDR1 is MNHEY, CDR2 SVGAGI, per germline. The CDR3 spans 14 residues.

This sequence joins TRBV5-1 and TRBJ1-4; D unresolved. The germline V gene has CDR1 SGHRS and CDR2 YFSETQ. V was shortened by 2 bases and J by 6 bases, with 11 bases between the two germline ends. The CDR3 is 14 residues long. The CDR3 nucleotides are TGCGCCAGCAGCTTTCGAGTTCTGGATGAAAAACTGTTTTTT. Amino acid sequence: CASSFRVLDEKLFF.

V and J are TRBV10-2 and TRBJ1-1; D not resolved. The V gene's germline CDR1 is WSHSY and CDR2 SAAADI. V dropped 5 bases and J dropped 4 bases, with 11 bases sitting between them. This CDR3 contains 13 residues. The CDR3 DNA sequence: TGCGCCAGCAGTTACAGCGGAGGCACTGAAGCTTTCTTT. Its protein is CASSYSGGTEAFF.

This clone was seen once. This sequence joins TRBV10-3 and TRBJ1-4, with D possibly being TRBD1 (5 bases). The CDR3 totals 17 residues. CDR1 ENHRY and CDR2 SYGVKD come from the germline V gene. Between the trimmed V and J ends, which lost 4 bases and 1 base, there was a span of 16 bases. This CDR3 reads CAISVNSPRVTNEKLFF. CDR3 coding DNA: TGTGCCATCAGTGTCAACTCGCCCAGGGTAACTAATGAAAAACTGTTTTTT.

The chain recombines TRBV7-9 with TRBJ2-1; D is perhaps TRBD2 (6 bases). The V gene's germline CDR1 is SEHNR and CDR2 FQNEAQ (reference sequence). Trimming removed 6 bases from V and 8 bases from J, with 20 bases in between. The CDR3 is made up of 15 amino acids. The CDR3 loop is CASRGGRGRWDEQFF. In nucleotides, the CDR3 is TGTGCCAGCAGGGGGGGAAGGGGAAGGTGGGATGAGCAGTTCTTC.

This clone has a single count. V and J are TRBV7-9 and TRBJ2-3; D perhaps matches TRBD1 (5 bases). The V end was cut by 10 bases, the J end by 0 bases, with 14 bases between. This CDR3 comprises 14 residues. Germline assignment: CDR1 SEHNR and CDR2 FQNEAQ (reference sequence). As DNA, the CDR3 is TGTGCCACTTATAGGGCAGGGAGCACAGATACGCAGTATTTT. As protein: CATYRAGSTDTQYF.

This chain uses TRBV7-2 with TRBJ2-1; TRBD2 matches 8 bases. Germline V gene sequence: CDR1 SGHTA, CDR2 FQGNSA. The CDR3 length is 14 residues. With 6 bases clipped from V and 2 bases from J, the junction kept 3 bases outside the gene matches. The CDR3 region has the DNA TGTGCCAGCAGAAGCGGGGGACCCTACAATGAGCAGTTCTTC. This gives the protein CASRSGGPYNEQFF.

The chain employs TRBV27 and TRBJ1-1, with 10 bases matching TRBD1. The V gene's germline CDR1 is MNHEY and CDR2 SMNVEV (reference sequence). The trim removed 0 bases at V and 5 bases at J, leaving 6 bases unmatched. The CDR3 is 16 residues long. In nucleotides, the CDR3 is TGTGCCAGCAGTTTATCCGGGACAGGGGTTAGGACTGAAGCTTTCTTT. Amino acids: CASSLSGTGVRTEAFF.

This clone ranks as medium-sized. The CDR3 region has the DNA TGTGCCAGCAGTTTACCACTCGCGGGGGCCAAGGAGCAGTTCTTC. Translation: CASSLPLAGAKEQFF. The chain is built from TRBV28 and TRBJ2-1; D might be TRBD2 (7 bases). The CDR3 runs to 15 residues. The ends were cut back, 2 bases at V and 10 bases at J, with 18 bases in the middle. CDR1 is MDHEN and CDR2 is SYDVKM in the germline V gene.

The chain combines TRBV6-1 with TRBJ1-3; D gene unclear. Trimming cost V 1 base and J 6 bases, with 16 bases left between them. The CDR3 consists of 16 residues. Germline V gene sequence: CDR1 MNHNS, CDR2 SASEGT. CDR3 loop: CASSEENWARPNTIYF. Here the CDR3 DNA reads TGTGCCAGCAGTGAAGAGAACTGGGCGCGACCAAACACCATATATTTT.

The chain has TRBV27 and TRBJ1-6; TRBD1 matches 8 bases. CDR1 is MNHEY, CDR2 SMNVEV, per germline (reference sequence). The CDR3 length is 15 residues. The trim removed 6 bases at V and 12 bases at J, leaving 13 bases unmatched. CDR3 residues: CASSQTGAFTRPLHF. CDR3 sequence (DNA): TGTGCCAGCAGCCAGACAGGGGCTTTTACTAGACCCCTCCACTTT.

The chain is built from TRBV24-1 and TRBJ2-2; 11 positions agree with TRBD1. Unmatched junction bases numbered 7, after V lost 3 bases and J lost 5 bases. CDR3 length equals 17 residues. Germline V gene lookup returns CDR1 KGHDR and CDR2 SFDVKD. The CDR3 DNA follows: TGTGCCACCAGTGATCCGGGACAGGGGGGGAGAACCGGGGAGCTGTTTTTT. Translated, it gives CATSDPGQGGRTGELFF.

The chain recombines TRBV18 with TRBJ1-6; TRBD1 matches at 7 bases. In germline, CDR1 is KGHSH, CDR2 LQKENI. The V segment lost 4 bases and the J segment 7 bases; nucleotides outside the gene matches: 7. The CDR3 totals 15 residues. CDR3 in amino acids: CASSQTGQPNSPLHF. Here the CDR3 DNA reads TGTGCCAGCTCACAAACGGGACAGCCAAATTCACCCCTCCACTTT.

The rearrangement uses TRBV18 and TRBJ1-4; no reliable D call. Trimming removed 6 bases at V and 7 bases at J, with 18 bases between. Germline CDR1 reads KGHSH; CDR2 reads LQKENI. The CDR3 is 15 amino acids. Here the CDR3 DNA reads TGTGCCAGCTCCCATGCTGGGGATCGGGGTGAAAAACTGTTTTTT. It is translated as CASSHAGDRGEKLFF.

This rearrangement joins TRBV2 to TRBJ1-5; TRBD1 matches 8 bases. V lost 8 bases and J lost 3; bases outside the gene matches: 6. The CDR3 runs 14 residues. Per the germline V gene, CDR1 is SNHLY and CDR2 is FYNNEI. The CDR3 spells CASADRGYNQPQHF. In DNA, the CDR3 is TGTGCCAGCGCAGACAGGGGATACAATCAGCCCCAGCATTTT.

V gene TRBV7-2 combines with J gene TRBJ2-1; the match to TRBD1 covers 7 bases. The ends lost 1 base at V and 2 bases at J; junction bases unmatched: 2. CDR1 is SGHTA, CDR2 FQGNSA, per germline. There are 15 residues in the CDR3. CDR3 amino acids: CASSLGQGTYNEQFF. The CDR3 bases are TGTGCCAGCAGCTTAGGACAGGGTACCTACAATGAGCAGTTCTTC.